A single sample is the source of the 6 T cell receptor beta chains below, sequenced in a study of identifying expanded T cells in peripheral blood (dated by TCRdb to the late 2010s). The library was prepared using the immunoSEQ multiplex PCR assay. Not all clones reach the TCRdb copy of this immuneACCESS table, which keeps in-frame sequences only. Checked studies attribute under half of the gap to unresolved V genes and leave the rest unexplained. The sample table records around 100,000 clones; over 75% of these occur just once. Of the sample, just over 5.5% falls within the top ten clones. Specimen: blood. The receptors stem from a person aged 18 to 70 in good health.

V gene TRBV4-1 combines with J gene TRBJ2-7, with 9 nucleotides matching TRBD1. The CDR3 runs 15 residues. After removal of 3 bases from V and 2 bases from J, the junction contained 5 bases not matched to a gene. CDR1 MGHRA and CDR2 YSYEKL come from the germline V gene. The CDR3 here is CASSQGQGYAYEQYF. CDR3 coding DNA: TGCGCCAGCAGCCAGGGACAGGGCTATGCCTACGAGCAGTACTTC.

The chain is built from TRBV30 and TRBJ2-2, with D possibly matching TRBD2 (6 bases). Germline CDR1 is GTSNPN and CDR2 is SVGIG (reference sequence). V was clipped by 6 bases and J by 7 bases, with 15 bases between them. There are 13 residues in the CDR3. CDR3 in DNA: TGTGCCTGCAATAGGGTAGCGGACGGGGAGCTGTTTTTT. This translates into CACNRVADGELFF. Together with reference TRBV30 and TRBJ2-2, the CDR3 gives the full variable domain: SQTIHQWPATLVQPVGSPLSLECTVEGTSNPNLYWYRQAAGRGLQLLFYSVGIGQISSEVPQNLSASRPQDRQFILSSKKLLLSDSGFYLCACNRVADGELFFGEGSRLTVL.

V and J are TRBV11-3 and TRBJ2-1; D is unclear. Trimming pared 1 base from V and 0 bases from J, leaving 10 bases between. The CDR3 spans 16 residues. The V gene's germline CDR1 is SGHNT and CDR2 YENEEA. CDR3 sequence (DNA): TGTGCCAGCAGCTTAGTGGGCGCTAGCTCCTACAATGAGCAGTTCTTC. Protein sequence: CASSLVGASSYNEQFF.

This clone was recorded only once. This sequence joins TRBV29-1 and TRBJ1-2; a weak D match, TRBD1 (5 bases). CDR3 length: 12 residues. V gave up 4 bases and J gave up 4 bases, with 10 bases separating them. The germline gives CDR1 SQVTM, CDR2 ANQGSEA. The CDR3 spells CSVVGGSYGYTF. CDR3 bases: TGCAGCGTTGTCGGGGGATCCTATGGCTACACCTTC.

This chain connects TRBV11-2 to TRBJ1-2; 8 positions match TRBD1. The germline V gene has CDR1 SGHAT and CDR2 FQNNGV. V was clipped by 5 bases and J by 7 bases; unmatched bases: 3. The CDR3 contains 12 residues. Here the CDR3 reads CASSLTGGGYTF. The DNA for the CDR3 is TGTGCCAGCAGCCTTACAGGGGGTGGCTACACCTTC.

The CDR3 DNA is TGTGCCAGCAGTTACGCAGGGAGCACTGAAGCTTTCTTT. It encodes CASSYAGSTEAFF. The chain uses TRBV27 and TRBJ1-1, with a tentative D call TRBD1 (5 bases). Germline CDR1 MNHEY, CDR2 SMNVEV (reference sequence). V was pared by 4 bases and J by 4 bases, with 10 bases between. CDR3 length equals 13 residues.